Listed here is a single TCR beta chain. Its antigen is as yet unknown. Chronic pancreatitis tissue was collected during total pancreatectomy with islet autotransplantation. This sample was included in a study of immune characteristics of hereditary and idiopathic chronic pancreatitis. The table came from immunoSEQ multiplex PCR; TCRdb's copy has only in-frame clones and leaves some out. The sample consists of about 14,000 clones, about 70% of them appearing once. Study-wide results and limits: Because tissue was from TPIAT only, disease duration differences may confound results. Higher disease severity scores went with more productive TCR rearrangements.

This CDR3 spans 18 amino acids. The V gene end was trimmed by 5 bases and the J gene end by 6 bases; junction bases not matched to a gene: 11. Germline V gene sequence: CDR1 SGHTA, CDR2 FQGNSA. The TCR was taken from a human donor with chronic pancreatitis. The chain has TRBV7-2 and TRBJ2-2; 14 nucleotides agree with TRBD2. Specimen: pancreas tissue with hereditary chronic pancreatitis. The DNA for the CDR3 is TGTGCCAGCAGCAGCGGGACTAGCGGGAGTTGGAAGGCCGGGGAGCTGTTTTTT. Encoded protein: CASSSGTSGSWKAGELFF.